The source of this TCR beta chain is a study of blood T cells in healthy people across ages. PCR was performed a second time for about 7 to 12 cycles using a sample-barcoded 5' primer and a J-beta primer mix. TCRdb fed the 5' RACE reads into MiXCR, producing one record per CDR3 protein. Of about 580,000 distinct CDR3 sequences in the sample, more than 45% are singletons; the top ten hold about 22%. This TCR derives from a man aged 80 or over in good health. The specimen sequenced was blood.

This CDR3 is CSARVPRGAVNEQFF. The CDR3 bases are TGCAGTGCTAGAGTACCCAGGGGCGCGGTGAATGAGCAGTTCTTC. The V gene is TRBV20-1, the J gene TRBJ2-1; TRBD1 might be the D (6 bases). The ends were cut back, 1 base at V and 7 bases at J, with 17 bases in the middle. CDR3 length: 15 residues. Looked up from germline, CDR1 is DFQATT and CDR2 is SNEGSKA (reference sequence).